The 15 T cell receptor beta chains below were found in one sample sequenced in a study of blood T cell repertoires in COVID-19. TCRdb's copy holds only in-frame clones and misses some; the assay was immunoSEQ multiplex PCR. The sample shows 200,000 to 250,000 clones, 84% of them seen only once. The specimen was peripheral blood. These receptor sequences come from a woman aged 60-70 years who had recovered from COVID-19.

The chain uses TRBV13 and TRBJ2-7; 7 bases align to TRBD1. J lost 0 bases, V lost 4 bases, and 9 bases had no gene match. The CDR3 is 16 residues long. Germline V gene lookup returns CDR1 PRHDT and CDR2 FYEKMQ (reference sequence). Here the CDR3 DNA reads TGTGCCAGCAGCTCTGACAGGGCTCTGAGCTCCTACGAGCAGTACTTC. As protein: CASSSDRALSSYEQYF.

The rearrangement joins TRBV9 to TRBJ2-5, with 7 bases identical to TRBD1. Unmatched junction bases numbered 7, after V lost 3 bases and J lost 2 bases. Germline assignment: CDR1 SGDLS and CDR2 YYNGEE. The CDR3 consists of 15 residues. The CDR3 DNA reads as TGTGCCAGCAGCGGATCCGGGACAGTACAAGAGACCCAGTACTTC. It translates to CASSGSGTVQETQYF.

The chain links TRBV5-1 to TRBJ1-3; 7 bases line up with TRBD1. V dropped 3 bases and J dropped 2; count of bases not matched to a gene: 5. The CDR3 spans 15 residues. Germline lookup yields CDR1 SGHRS and CDR2 YFSETQ. The CDR3 loop is CASSSNQGAGNTIYF. In DNA, the CDR3 is TGCGCCAGCAGCTCAAATCAGGGGGCTGGAAACACCATATATTTT.

The rearrangement uses TRBV6-6 and TRBJ1-1, with TRBD1 identical over 9 bases. The CDR3 runs to 17 residues. Germline assignment: CDR1 MNHNY and CDR2 SVGAGI (reference sequence). Losses at the gene ends were 5 bases for V and 5 bases for J; bases not matched to a gene: 15. The CDR3: CASSRKFLTGGGTEAFF. CDR3 nucleotides: TGTGCCAGCAGTCGTAAGTTCCTAACAGGGGGCGGGACTGAAGCTTTCTTT.

This clone was observed once. The rearrangement uses TRBV27 and TRBJ1-1; the match to TRBD1 covers 7 bases. V lost 5 bases, J lost 1 base, and 13 bases stayed unmatched. The CDR3 extends over 17 amino acids. Germline V gives CDR1 MNHEY, CDR2 SMNVEV (reference sequence). In DNA form, the CDR3 reads TGTGCCAGCAGTACGGGAGGGGGCTTGACCTCGAACACTGAAGCTTTCTTT. The encoded protein is CASSTGGGLTSNTEAFF.

This chain uses TRBV10-3 with TRBJ1-6; D possibly corresponds to TRBD1 (5 bases). The V gene's germline CDR1 is ENHRY and CDR2 SYGVKD. V dropped 9 bases and J dropped 6 bases, with 15 bases sitting between them. The CDR3 is made up of 14 amino acids. CDR3 amino acids: CAIKAGGINSPLHF. The CDR3 DNA sequence: TGTGCCATTAAAGCCGGGGGGATTAATTCACCCCTCCACTTT.

This clone was observed a handful of times. The chain has TRBV19 and TRBJ1-5; D perhaps matches TRBD1 (5 bases). V lost 2 bases, J lost 0 bases, and 11 bases lay in between. Germline values: CDR1 LNHDA, CDR2 SQIVND (reference sequence). This CDR3 is 16 amino acids long. CDR3: CASSILGQFSNQPQHF. CDR3 DNA sequence: TGTGCCAGTAGTATACTCGGACAATTTAGCAATCAGCCCCAGCATTTT. Using reference TRBV19 and TRBJ1-5 for the parts outside the CDR3, the full variable domain is DGGITQSPKYLFRKEGQNVTLSCEQNLNHDAMYWYRQDPGQGLRLIYYSQIVNDFQKGDIAEGYSVSREKKESFPLTVTSAQKNPTAFYLCASSILGQFSNQPQHFGDGTRLSIL.

This clone was seen a handful of times. The DNA for the CDR3 is TGTGCCAGCAGCCAAGATCCTAGCGGGGGGTATCACGAGCAGTACTTC. This sequence encodes CASSQDPSGGYHEQYF. The chain couples TRBV4-2 to TRBJ2-7; TRBD2 aligns across 11 bases. Germline CDR1 reads LGHNA; CDR2 reads YNFKEQ. This CDR3 has 16 amino acids. V trimming: 0 bases; J trimming: 5 bases; junction bases outside the gene matches: 6.

The CDR3 DNA reads TGTGCCAGCAGTTTAAGCGGTGGAACCCAGCATTTT. This encodes CASSLSGGTQHF. The chain joins TRBV12-3 or TRBV12-4 to TRBJ1-5; D gene unclear. This CDR3 has 12 amino acids. The ends were cut back, 2 bases at V and 11 bases at J, with 10 bases in the middle.

This CDR3 reads CASTGQRSSYEQYF. The DNA of the CDR3 is TGTGCCAGCACCGGACAGAGGAGCTCCTACGAGCAGTACTTC. The gene calls are TRBV6-6 and TRBJ2-7; D may be TRBD1 (6 bases). The germline gives CDR1 MNHNY, CDR2 SVGAGI (reference sequence). The V gene lost 7 bases and the J gene lost 0 bases, with 13 bases spanning the gap. This CDR3 is built from 14 residues.

The rearrangement uses TRBV6-5 and TRBJ1-4, with D possibly TRBD1 on 6 matching bases. V lost 4 bases, J lost 4 bases, and 13 bases lay in between. Germline V gene sequence: CDR1 MNHEY, CDR2 SVGAGI. The CDR3 consists of 15 residues. The DNA for the CDR3 is TGTGCCAGCAGTTCGAGGGGGATCGGTAATGAAAAACTGTTTTTT. Its translation is CASSSRGIGNEKLFF.

The V and J genes are TRBV5-6 and TRBJ1-2; D remains ambiguous. Trimming stripped 1 base from V and 2 bases from J, with 12 bases between. Germline CDR1 SGHDT, CDR2 YYEEEE. The CDR3 sequence is 15 residues long. The DNA of the CDR3 is TGTGCCAGCAGCTTGAAGAGGTCAGTAAACTATGGCTACACCTTC. It yields the protein CASSLKRSVNYGYTF.

The rearrangement uses TRBV5-4 and TRBJ2-1; TRBD2 aligns across 15 bases. The length of the CDR3 is 19 residues. Germline V gene data show CDR1 as SGHNT and CDR2 as YYREEE (reference sequence). With V trimmed by 1 base and J by 0 bases, 5 bases remained unmatched. The DNA of the CDR3 is TGTGCCAGCAGCTTGCCTGGGACTAGCGGGGGGAGCTCCTACAATGAGCAGTTCTTC. Protein sequence: CASSLPGTSGGSSYNEQFF.

The chain is built from TRBV27 and TRBJ1-4; 7 bases line up with TRBD1. With 6 bases clipped from V and 6 bases from J, the junction kept 16 bases outside the gene matches. The CDR3 sequence is 17 residues long. The germline V gene has CDR1 MNHEY and CDR2 SMNVEV (reference sequence). The CDR3 reads CASSQRITGTEYEKLFF. In DNA form, the CDR3 reads TGTGCCAGCAGCCAGAGAATTACCGGGACAGAGTATGAAAAACTGTTTTTT.

V is TRBV2 and J is TRBJ1-1; weak D call: TRBD1 (5 bases). CDR1 and CDR2 from the germline V gene are SNHLY and FYNNEI. V was clipped by 5 bases and J by 1 base, with 14 bases between them. CDR3 size: 15 residues. CDR3 DNA: TGTGCCAGCAGTCGTGAGGGGAGGCAGAACACTGAAGCTTTCTTT. Translating it yields CASSREGRQNTEAFF.